The clone carrying this TCR beta chain appeared once. The antigen remains undetermined. Prior to sequencing, the ViraFEST assay stimulated PBMC with viral peptide pools, which expanded the antigen-specific CD4+ T cells. A 10-day culture period preceded the isolation of CD4+ T cells. The sample comes from a study of vaccination effects on CD4 cells after COVID-19. Trimming stripped 3 bases from V and 5 bases from J, with 19 bases between. This CDR3 contains 17 residues. Germline CDR1 and CDR2: ENHRY and SYGVKD. The study's findings and limits: Researchers reported few convalescent patients and no early post-infection timepoints in the study.

Only in-frame clones appear in the TCRdb table, and some are missing; sequencing was by immunoSEQ multiplex PCR. There are 20,000 to 25,000 clones in the sample; about three quarters occur only once, and 12% lies in the top ten. This chain joins TRBV10-3 and TRBJ2-2, with D unclear. Sequenced material: CD4+ T cells from PBMCs cultured with HCoV-229E spike peptides, taken before COVID-19 vaccination. This clonotype was obtained from a human donor who received a COVID-19 vaccine. In DNA form, the CDR3 reads TGTGCCATCAGTGAAGTAATGACCCGTCAAGAGACCGGGGAGCTGTTTTTT. Its translation is CAISEVMTRQETGELFF.